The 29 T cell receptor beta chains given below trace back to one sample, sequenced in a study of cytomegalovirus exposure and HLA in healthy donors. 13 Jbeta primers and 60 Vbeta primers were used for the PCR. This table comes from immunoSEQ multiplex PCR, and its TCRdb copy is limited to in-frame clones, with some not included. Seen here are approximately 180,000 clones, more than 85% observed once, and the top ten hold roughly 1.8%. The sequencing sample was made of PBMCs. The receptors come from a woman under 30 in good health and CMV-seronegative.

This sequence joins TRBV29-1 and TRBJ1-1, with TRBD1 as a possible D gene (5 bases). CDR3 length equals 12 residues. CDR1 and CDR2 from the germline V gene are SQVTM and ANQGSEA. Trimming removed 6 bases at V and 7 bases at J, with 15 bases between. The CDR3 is CSVSPGGNEAFF. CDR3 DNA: TGCAGCGTATCCCCGGGGGGTAATGAAGCTTTCTTT.

CDR3 DNA sequence: TGTGCCAGCAGTGGCCGGACTAGCGGGAGGTCCTACAATGAGCAGTTCTTC. Translated: CASSGRTSGRSYNEQFF. This chain links TRBV6-1 with TRBJ2-1, with 14 bases identical to TRBD2. Germline CDR1 and CDR2: MNHNS and SASEGT. The CDR3 length is 17 residues. With V trimmed by 4 bases and J by 1 base, 3 bases remained unmatched.

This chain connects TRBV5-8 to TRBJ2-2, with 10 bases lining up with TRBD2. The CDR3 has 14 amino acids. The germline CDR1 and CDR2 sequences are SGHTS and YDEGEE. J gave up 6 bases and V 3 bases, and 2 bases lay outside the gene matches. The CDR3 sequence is CASSSGTSAGELFF. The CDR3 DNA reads TGTGCCAGCAGCTCTGGGACTAGCGCCGGGGAGCTGTTTTTT.

DNA of the CDR3: TGCGCCAGCAGACAACCGAGAGGCGGGAAGCGCTACAATGAGCAGTTCTTC. Amino acid sequence: CASRQPRGGKRYNEQFF. This chain joins TRBV4-1 and TRBJ2-1; tentatively, D is TRBD2 (6 bases). V lost 6 bases, J lost 3 bases, and 21 bases lay in between. The CDR3 loop spans 17 amino acids. CDR1 MGHRA and CDR2 YSYEKL come from the germline V gene.

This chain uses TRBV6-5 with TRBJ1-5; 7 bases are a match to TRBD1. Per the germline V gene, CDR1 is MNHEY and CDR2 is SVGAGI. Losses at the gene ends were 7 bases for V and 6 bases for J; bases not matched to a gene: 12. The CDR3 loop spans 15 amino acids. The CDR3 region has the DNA TGTGCCAGCAAAATTTCCCGGGACAGTATTCAGCCCCAGCATTTT. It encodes CASKISRDSIQPQHF.

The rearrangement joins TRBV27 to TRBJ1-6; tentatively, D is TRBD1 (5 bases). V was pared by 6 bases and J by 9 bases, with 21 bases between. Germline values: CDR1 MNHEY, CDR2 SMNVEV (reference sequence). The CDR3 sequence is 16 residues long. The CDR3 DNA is TGTGCCAGCAGCCGGGGCTCCGGTGCGGGGGGTTCACCCCTCCACTTT. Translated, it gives CASSRGSGAGGSPLHF.

This CDR3 is CASSQSGLQETQYF. The CDR3 DNA sequence: TGTGCCAGCAGCCAGAGCGGGCTCCAAGAGACCCAGTACTTC. This chain uses TRBV9 with TRBJ2-5, with a weak D call TRBD2 (6 bases). This CDR3 comprises 14 residues. Between the trimmed V and J ends, which lost 4 bases and 1 base, there was a span of 11 bases. Germline V gives CDR1 SGDLS, CDR2 YYNGEE. The full variable domain, with the rest looked up from reference TRBV9 and TRBJ2-5, is DSGVTQTPKHLITATGQRVTLRCSPRSGDLSVYWYQQSLDQGLQFLIQYYNGEERAKGNILERFSAQQFPDLHSELNLSSLELGDSALYFCASSQSGLQETQYFGPGTRLLVL.

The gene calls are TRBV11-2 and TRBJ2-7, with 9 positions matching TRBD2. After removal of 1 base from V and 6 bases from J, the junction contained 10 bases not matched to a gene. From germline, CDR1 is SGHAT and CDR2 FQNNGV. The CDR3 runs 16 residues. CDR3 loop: CASSLGRGGARGEQYF. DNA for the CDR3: TGTGCCAGCAGCTTAGGTCGCGGGGGGGCAAGAGGCGAGCAGTACTTC. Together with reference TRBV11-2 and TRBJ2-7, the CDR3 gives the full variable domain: EAGVAQSPRYKIIEKRQSVAFWCNPISGHATLYWYQQILGQGPKLLIQFQNNGVVDDSQLPKDRFSAERLKGVDSTLKIQPAKLEDSAVYLCASSLGRGGARGEQYFGPGTRLTVT.

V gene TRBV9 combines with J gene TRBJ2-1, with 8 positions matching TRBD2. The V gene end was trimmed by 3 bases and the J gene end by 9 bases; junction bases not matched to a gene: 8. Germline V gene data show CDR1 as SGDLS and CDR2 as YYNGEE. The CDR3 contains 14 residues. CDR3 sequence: CASSGPWTSSEQFF. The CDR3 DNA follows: TGTGCCAGCAGCGGCCCCTGGACTAGCTCTGAGCAGTTCTTC.

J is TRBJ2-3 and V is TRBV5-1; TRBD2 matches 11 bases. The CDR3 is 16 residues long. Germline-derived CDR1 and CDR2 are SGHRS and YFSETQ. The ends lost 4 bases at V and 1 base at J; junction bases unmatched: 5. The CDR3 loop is CASSPIAGGGTDTQYF. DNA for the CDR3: TGCGCCAGCAGCCCGATAGCGGGGGGGGGCACAGATACGCAGTATTTT.

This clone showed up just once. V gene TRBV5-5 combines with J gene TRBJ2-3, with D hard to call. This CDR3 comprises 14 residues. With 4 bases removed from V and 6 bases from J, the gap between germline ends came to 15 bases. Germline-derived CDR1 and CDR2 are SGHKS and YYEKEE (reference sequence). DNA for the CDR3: TGTGCCAGCAGCCACCTTGAGGCGCATGATACGCAGTATTTT. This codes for CASSHLEAHDTQYF.

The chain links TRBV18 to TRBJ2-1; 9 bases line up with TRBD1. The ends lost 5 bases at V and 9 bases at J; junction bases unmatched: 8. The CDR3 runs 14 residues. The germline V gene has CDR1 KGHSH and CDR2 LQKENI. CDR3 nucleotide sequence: TGTGCCAGCTCATTACAGGGGGCCGGGGGTGAGCAGTTCTTC. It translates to CASSLQGAGGEQFF.

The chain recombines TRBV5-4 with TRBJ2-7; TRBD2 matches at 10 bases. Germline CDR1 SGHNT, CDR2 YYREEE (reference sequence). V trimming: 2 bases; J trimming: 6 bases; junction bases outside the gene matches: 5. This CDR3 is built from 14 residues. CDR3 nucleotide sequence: TGTGCCAGCAGCTTAAGCGGGGGGGGCAGCGAGCAGTACTTC. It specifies CASSLSGGGSEQYF.

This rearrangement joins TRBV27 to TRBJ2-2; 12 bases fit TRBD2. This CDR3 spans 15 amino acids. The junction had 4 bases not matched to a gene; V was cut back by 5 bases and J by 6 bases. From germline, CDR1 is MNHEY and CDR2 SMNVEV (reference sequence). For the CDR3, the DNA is TGTGCCAGCAGTGTGACTAGCGGGAGAGCCGGGGAGCTGTTTTTT. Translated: CASSVTSGRAGELFF.

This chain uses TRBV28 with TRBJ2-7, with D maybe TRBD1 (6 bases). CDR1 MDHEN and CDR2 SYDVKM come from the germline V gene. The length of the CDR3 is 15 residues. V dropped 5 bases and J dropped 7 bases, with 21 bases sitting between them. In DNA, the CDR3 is TGTGCCAGCAGTCACCTCCTCAGGGGAGTGGAGGAGCAGTACTTC. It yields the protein CASSHLLRGVEEQYF.

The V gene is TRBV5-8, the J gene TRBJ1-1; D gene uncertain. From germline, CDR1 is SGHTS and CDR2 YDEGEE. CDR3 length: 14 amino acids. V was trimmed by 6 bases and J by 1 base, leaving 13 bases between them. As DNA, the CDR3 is TGTGCCAGCAACAGAGGGTCGGGGAACACTGAAGCTTTCTTT. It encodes CASNRGSGNTEAFF.

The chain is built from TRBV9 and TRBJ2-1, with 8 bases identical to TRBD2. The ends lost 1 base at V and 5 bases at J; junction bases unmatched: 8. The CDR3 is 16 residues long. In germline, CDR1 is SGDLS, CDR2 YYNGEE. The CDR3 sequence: CASSVPASGSHNEQFF. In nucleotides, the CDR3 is TGTGCCAGCAGCGTACCCGCTAGCGGGTCCCACAATGAGCAGTTCTTC.

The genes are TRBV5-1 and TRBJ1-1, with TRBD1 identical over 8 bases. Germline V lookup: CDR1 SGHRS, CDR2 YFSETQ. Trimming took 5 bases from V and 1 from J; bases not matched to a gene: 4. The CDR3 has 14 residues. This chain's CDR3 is CASRTGGSNTEAFF. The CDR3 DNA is TGCGCCAGCAGAACAGGGGGGTCGAACACTGAAGCTTTCTTT.

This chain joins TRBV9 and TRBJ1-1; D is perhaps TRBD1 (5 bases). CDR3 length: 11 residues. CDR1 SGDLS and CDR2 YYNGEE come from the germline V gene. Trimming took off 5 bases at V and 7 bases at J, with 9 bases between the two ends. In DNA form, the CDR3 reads TGTGCCAGCAGTGGGGGGAGTGAAGCTTTCTTT. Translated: CASSGGSEAFF.

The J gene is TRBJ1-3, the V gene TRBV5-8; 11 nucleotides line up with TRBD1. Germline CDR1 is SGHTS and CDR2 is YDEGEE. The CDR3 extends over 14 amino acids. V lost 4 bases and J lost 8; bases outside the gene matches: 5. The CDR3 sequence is CASSLGQGEDTIYF. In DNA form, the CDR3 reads TGTGCCAGCAGCCTGGGACAGGGGGAAGACACCATATATTTT. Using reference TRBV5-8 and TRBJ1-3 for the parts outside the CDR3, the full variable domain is EAGVTQSPTHLIKTRGQQATLRCSPISGHTSVYWYQQALGLGLQFLLWYDEGEERNRGNFPPRFSGRQFPNYSSELNVNALELEDSALYLCASSLGQGEDTIYFGEGSWLTVV.

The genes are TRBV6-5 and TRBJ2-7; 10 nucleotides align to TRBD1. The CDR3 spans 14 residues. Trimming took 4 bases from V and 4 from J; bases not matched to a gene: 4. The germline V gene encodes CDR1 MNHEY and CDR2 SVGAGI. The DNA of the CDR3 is TGTGCCAGCAGTTCGACAGGGGGCGCTTACGAGCAGTACTTC. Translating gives CASSSTGGAYEQYF.

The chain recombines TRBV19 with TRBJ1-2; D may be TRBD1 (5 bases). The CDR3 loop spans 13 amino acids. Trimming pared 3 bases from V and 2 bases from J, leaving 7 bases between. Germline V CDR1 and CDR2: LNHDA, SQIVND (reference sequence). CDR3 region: CASSMAGNYGYTF. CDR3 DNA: TGTGCCAGTAGTATGGCAGGGAACTATGGCTACACCTTC.

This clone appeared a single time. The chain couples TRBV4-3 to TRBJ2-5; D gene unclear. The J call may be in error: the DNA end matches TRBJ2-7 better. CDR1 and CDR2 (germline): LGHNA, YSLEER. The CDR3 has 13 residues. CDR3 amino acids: CASSELGLGEQYF. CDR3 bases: TGCGCCAGCAGCGAGTTGGGCTTGGGCGAGCAGTACTTC.

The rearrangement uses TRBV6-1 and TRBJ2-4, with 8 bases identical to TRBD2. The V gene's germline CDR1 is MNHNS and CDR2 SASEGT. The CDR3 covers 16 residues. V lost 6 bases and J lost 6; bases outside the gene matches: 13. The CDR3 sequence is CASSELGAGAGNIQYF. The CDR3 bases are TGTGCCAGCAGCGAACTGGGAGCGGGAGCCGGAAACATTCAGTACTTC.

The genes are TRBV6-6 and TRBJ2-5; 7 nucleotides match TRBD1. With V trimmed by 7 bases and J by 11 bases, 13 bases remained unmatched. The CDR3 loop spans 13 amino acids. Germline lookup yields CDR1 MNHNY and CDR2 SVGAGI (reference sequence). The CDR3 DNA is TGTGCCAGCAACTACGACAGGGCGAGGGAGCAGTACTTC. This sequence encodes CASNYDRAREQYF.

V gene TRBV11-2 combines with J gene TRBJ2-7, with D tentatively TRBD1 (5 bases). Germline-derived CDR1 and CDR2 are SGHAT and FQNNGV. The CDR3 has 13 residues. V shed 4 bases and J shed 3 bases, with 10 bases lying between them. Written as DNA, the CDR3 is TGTGCCAGCAGCTACCAGGGTAACTACGAGCAGTACTTC. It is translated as CASSYQGNYEQYF.

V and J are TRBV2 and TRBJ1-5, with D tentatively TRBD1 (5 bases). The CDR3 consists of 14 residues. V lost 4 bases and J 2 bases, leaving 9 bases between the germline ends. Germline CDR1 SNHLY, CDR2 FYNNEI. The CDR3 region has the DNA TGTGCCAGCAGTGTCGAAGGGGGCAATCAGCCCCAGCATTTT. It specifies CASSVEGGNQPQHF.

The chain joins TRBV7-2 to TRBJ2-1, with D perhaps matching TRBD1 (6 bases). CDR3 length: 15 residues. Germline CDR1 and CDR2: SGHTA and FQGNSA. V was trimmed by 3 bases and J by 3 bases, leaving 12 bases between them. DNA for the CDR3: TGTGCCAGCAGCTTGGGGGTACAGGGCTACAATGAGCAGTTCTTC. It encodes CASSLGVQGYNEQFF.

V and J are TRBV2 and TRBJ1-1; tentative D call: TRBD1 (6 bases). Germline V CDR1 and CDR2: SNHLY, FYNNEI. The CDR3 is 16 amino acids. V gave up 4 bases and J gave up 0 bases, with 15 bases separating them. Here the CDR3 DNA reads TGTGCCAGCAGTGCCCCCGGGACACCCATGAACACTGAAGCTTTCTTT. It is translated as CASSAPGTPMNTEAFF.